This TCR beta chain was identified in a study of blood T cell repertoires in COVID-19. Background on the study: In each case, the material was cDNA or gDNA derived from T cells, B-cell-depleted T cells, or PBMCs.

Those enrolled, adults aged roughly 18 to 89 years, came from about 24 US areas. Grouping used clinical history reported by participants in a survey and questionnaire. V lost 9 bases to trimming and J lost 3 bases; unmatched junction nucleotides: 8. CDR3 size: 15 residues. Germline-derived CDR1 and CDR2 are MNHEY and SMNVEV (reference sequence). Sequencing used immunoSEQ multiplex PCR; TCRdb keeps in-frame clones, though not all of them. The sample holds some 200,000 clones, about four fifths seen once. What was sequenced was PBMCs or T cells enriched from blood (not recorded which). The clonotype comes from a woman in her thirties or forties with acute COVID-19. This chain joins TRBV27 and TRBJ2-7; 13 bases match TRBD2. The CDR3 is CASRRTSGSFYEQYF. CDR3 bases: TGTGCCAGTCGTCGGACTAGCGGGAGTTTCTACGAGCAGTACTTC.